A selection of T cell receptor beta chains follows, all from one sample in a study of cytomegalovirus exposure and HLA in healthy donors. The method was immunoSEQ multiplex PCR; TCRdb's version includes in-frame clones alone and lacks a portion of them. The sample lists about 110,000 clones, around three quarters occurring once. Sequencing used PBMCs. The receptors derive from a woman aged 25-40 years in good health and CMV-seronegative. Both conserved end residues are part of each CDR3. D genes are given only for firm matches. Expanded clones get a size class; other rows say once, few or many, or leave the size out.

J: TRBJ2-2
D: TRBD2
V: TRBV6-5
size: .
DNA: TGTGCCAGCACTTACTCAGCGGGAGAAGTGACCGGGGAGCTGTTTTTT
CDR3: CASTYSAGEVTGELFF

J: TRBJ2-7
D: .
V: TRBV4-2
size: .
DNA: TGTGCCAGCAGCCAAGATGCCGGGAAGGACTACGAGCAGTACTTC
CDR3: CASSQDAGKDYEQYF

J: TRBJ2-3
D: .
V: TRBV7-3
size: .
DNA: TGTGCCAGCAGCCGAGGCAGCGTTAGCACAGATACGCAGTATTTT
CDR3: CASSRGSVSTDTQYF

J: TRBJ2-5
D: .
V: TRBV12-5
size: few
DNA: TGTGCTAGTGGTTTACAAGGGGGGGAGAGGGAGACCCAGTACTTC
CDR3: CASGLQGGERETQYF

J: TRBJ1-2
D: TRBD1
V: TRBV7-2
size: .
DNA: TGTGCCAGCAGCTCAGAGGGACAGGTGTATGGCTACACCTTC
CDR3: CASSSEGQVYGYTF

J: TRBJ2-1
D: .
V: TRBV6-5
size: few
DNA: TGTGCCAGCAGTTACTCTTTCAGGAAAGACAATGAGCAGTTCTTC
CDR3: CASSYSFRKDNEQFF

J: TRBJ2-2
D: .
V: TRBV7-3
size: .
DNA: TGTGCCAGCAGGCGTACCTCGGACACCGGGGAGCTGTTTTTT
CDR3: CASRRTSDTGELFF

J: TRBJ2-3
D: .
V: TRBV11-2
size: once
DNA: TGTGCCAGCAGCTTACTGGGGCAGAACACAGATACGCAGTATTTT
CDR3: CASSLLGQNTDTQYF

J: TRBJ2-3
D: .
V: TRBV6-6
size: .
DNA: TGTGCCAGCACCCCGAAGGGGTTCGCAGATACGCAGTATTTT
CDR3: CASTPKGFADTQYF

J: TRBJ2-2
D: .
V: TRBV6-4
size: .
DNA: TGTGCCAGCAGTCCGACGGGGAACACCGGGGAGCTGTTTTTT
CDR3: CASSPTGNTGELFF

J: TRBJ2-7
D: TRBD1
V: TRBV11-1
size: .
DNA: TGTGCCAGCAGCCAAAGGACAGGTGGAGAGCAGTACTTC
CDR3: CASSQRTGGEQYF

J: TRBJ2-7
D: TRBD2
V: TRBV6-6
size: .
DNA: TGTGCCAGCAGTTACACGAGGGGACTAGCTTCCAACGAGCAGTACTTC
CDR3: CASSYTRGLASNEQYF

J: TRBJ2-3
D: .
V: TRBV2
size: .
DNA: TGTGCCAGCAGTCGGCAGGTGCCGGGCGGGGATACGCAGTATTTT
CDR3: CASSRQVPGGDTQYF

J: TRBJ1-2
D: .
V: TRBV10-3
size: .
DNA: TGTGCCATCAGTGAACCACAGGGCTTGTCCCTTATAGGCTACACCTTC
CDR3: CAISEPQGLSLIGYTF

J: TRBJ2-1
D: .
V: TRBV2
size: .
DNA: TGTGCCAGCATTGGGGACACCAAATACAATGAGCAGTTCTTC
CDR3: CASIGDTKYNEQFF

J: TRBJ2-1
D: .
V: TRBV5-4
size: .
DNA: TGTGCCAGCAGCCCCCAAGGGGGCAATGAGCAGTTCTTC
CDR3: CASSPQGGNEQFF

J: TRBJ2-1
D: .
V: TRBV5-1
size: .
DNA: TGCGCCAGCAGCTTGGACGCTAACAATGAGCAGTTCTTC
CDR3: CASSLDANNEQFF

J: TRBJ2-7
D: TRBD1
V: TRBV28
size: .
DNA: TGTGCCAGCAGGCAACAGGGGGCCTACGAGCAGTACTTC
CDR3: CASRQQGAYEQYF

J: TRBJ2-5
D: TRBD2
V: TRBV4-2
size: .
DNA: TGTGCCAGCAGCCAAGGAGCGGGAGGGCCAGAAGAGACCCAGTACTTC
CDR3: CASSQGAGGPEETQYF

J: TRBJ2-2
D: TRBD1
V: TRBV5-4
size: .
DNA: TGTGCCAGCAGCTTACCCGGGACAGGGGCCGGGGAGCTGTTTTTT
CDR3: CASSLPGTGAGELFF

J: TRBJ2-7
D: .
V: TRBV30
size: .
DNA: TGTGCCTGGAGTTCAGGAGGTTACGAGCAGTACTTC
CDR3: CAWSSGGYEQYF

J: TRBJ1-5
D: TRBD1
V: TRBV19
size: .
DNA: TGTGCCAGTAGTGGACAGGGATTGCAGCCCCAGCATTTT
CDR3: CASSGQGLQPQHF

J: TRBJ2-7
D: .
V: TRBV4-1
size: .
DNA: TGCGCCAGCAGCCAAGATCGCAGTCTCTACGAGCAGTACTTC
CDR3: CASSQDRSLYEQYF

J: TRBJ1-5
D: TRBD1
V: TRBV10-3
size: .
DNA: TGTGCCAGCACAAACAGGGGTAAGAGCAATCAGCCCCAGCATTTT
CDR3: CASTNRGKSNQPQHF

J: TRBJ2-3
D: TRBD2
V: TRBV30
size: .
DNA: TGTGCCTGGAGTGGGACTAGCGGGGGCCGAGACGATACGCAGTATTTT
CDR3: CAWSGTSGGRDDTQYF